One and the same sample provided the 5 T cell receptor beta chains below, sequenced in a study of T cell repertoires in cytomegalovirus infection (dated by TCRdb to the late 2010s). The run used an Illumina HiSeq 1500. TCRdb itself trimmed the public reads at Q25 with fastp, ran MiXCR and retained productive beta chains. Here each entry gathers all rows of one CDR3 protein and keeps the most common genes and DNA. Across this sample there are about a million distinct CDR3 sequences, with approximately 30% seen only once. Around an eighth of the sample belongs to the ten largest clones. The treatment or condition label, read with the paper, signifies: in vitro stimulation with specific CMV peptide epitopes to enrich CMV-specific T cells. These receptors lack a known antigen. Sequencing used cultured CD8+ T cells from PBMCs, obtained from culture after CMV antigen stimulation. All receptors derive from a human donor in good health (CMV status not recorded). Some clones in this sample may be carry-over from other donors' samples.

This clonotype has a handful of counts. J is TRBJ2-7 and V is TRBV19; D gene unclear. Deletions cut 0 bases from V and 5 bases from J, with 14 bases between. CDR1 and CDR2 (germline): LNHDA, SQIVND (reference sequence). The length of the CDR3 is 15 residues. The CDR3 nucleotides are TGTGCCAGTAGTATAGATCGTTACAACAGTGACGAGCAGTACTTC. Protein product: CASSIDRYNSDEQYF. Variable domain in full (rest from reference TRBV19 and TRBJ2-7): DGGITQSPKYLFRKEGQNVTLSCEQNLNHDAMYWYRQDPGQGLRLIYYSQIVNDFQKGDIAEGYSVSREKKESFPLTVTSAQKNPTAFYLCASSIDRYNSDEQYFGPGTRLTVT.

This clonotype was recorded a few times. V usage is TRBV12-3 or TRBV12-4 and J usage is TRBJ2-5; 7 bases match TRBD1. Trimming cost V 2 bases and J 0 bases; bases outside gene matches: 12. CDR3 size: 18 residues. The CDR3: CASSLTPLTGWYQETQYF. Written as DNA, the CDR3 is TGTGCCAGCAGTTTAACCCCCCTGACAGGGTGGTACCAAGAGACCCAGTACTTC.

Concerning this clonotype itself: A much larger clone lies a single base off, so this may be a read error. The rearrangement uses TRBV6-2 or TRBV6-3 and TRBJ1-4; the match to TRBD1 covers 7 bases. Germline CDR1 is MNHEY and CDR2 is SVGEGT. CDR3 length: 14 amino acids. CDR3 DNA: TGTGCCAGCAGTTCCGGGACAGCGTATGAAAACCTGTTTTTT. This sequence encodes CASSSGTAYENLFF.

This clonotype has a handful of counts. The chain employs TRBV6-5 and TRBJ2-1, with D perhaps matching TRBD1 or TRBD2 (6 bases each). CDR3 length equals 17 residues. From germline, CDR1 is MNHEY and CDR2 SVGAGI. V lost 6 bases and J 4 bases, leaving 22 bases between the germline ends. The DNA for the CDR3 is TGTGCCAGCAGCGAGGATAGTCCGGGGGCATTTTACAATGAGCAGTTCTTC. Translated: CASSEDSPGAFYNEQFF.

V gene TRBV7-3 combines with J gene TRBJ2-2, with a tentative D call TRBD2 (5 bases). V lost 5 bases to trimming and J lost 1 base, with 11 bases between them. The CDR3 contains 15 residues. The V gene's germline CDR1 is SGHTA and CDR2 FQGTGA. In nucleotides, the CDR3 is TGTGCCAGCAGCCTATTCGGGGAGAACACCGGGGAGCTGTTTTTT. This gives the protein CASSLFGENTGELFF.